The sequence of this T cell receptor (beta chain) was determined in a study of identical twins. This clonotype was seen repeatedly, ten times or more. TCRdb ran MiXCR on the 5' RACE reads and lists one entry per CDR3 protein. This table holds roughly 200,000 distinct CDR3 sequences, approximately 8.3% found once. The same data also contributed to another study, on yellow fever vaccine responses in identical twins.

This TCR came from a woman in her late teens or twenties in good health. The sequenced sample was memory (CD45RO+) T cells sorted from blood.

CDR3 in amino acids: CASSLGDRDSGELFF. In nucleotides, the CDR3 is TGTGCCAGCAGTTTAGGGGACAGGGACTCCGGGGAGCTGTTTTTT. The V and J genes are TRBV28 and TRBJ2-2; 9 bases map to TRBD1. V shed 2 bases, J shed 6 bases, and the junction held 4 bases outside the gene matches. The germline V gene encodes CDR1 MDHEN and CDR2 SYDVKM. The CDR3 is 15 amino acids.